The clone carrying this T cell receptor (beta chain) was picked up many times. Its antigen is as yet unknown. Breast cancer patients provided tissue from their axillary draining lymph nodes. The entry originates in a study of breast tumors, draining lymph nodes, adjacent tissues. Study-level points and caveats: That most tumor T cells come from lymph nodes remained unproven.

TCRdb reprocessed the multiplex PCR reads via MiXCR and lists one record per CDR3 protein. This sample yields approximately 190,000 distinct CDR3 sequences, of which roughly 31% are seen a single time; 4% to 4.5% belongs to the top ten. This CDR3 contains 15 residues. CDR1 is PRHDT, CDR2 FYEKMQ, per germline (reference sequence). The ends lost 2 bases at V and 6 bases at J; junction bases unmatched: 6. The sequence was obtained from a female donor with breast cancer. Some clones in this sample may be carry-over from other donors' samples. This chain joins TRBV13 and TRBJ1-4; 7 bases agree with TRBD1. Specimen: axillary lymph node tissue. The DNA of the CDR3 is TGTGCCAGCAGCTTATCGACAGGGTTGGATGAAAAACTGTTTTTT. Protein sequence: CASSLSTGLDEKLFF.